The next 24 T cell receptor beta chains were all read from a single sample in a study of blood T cell repertoires in COVID-19. Libraries were prepared by immunoSEQ multiplex PCR; TCRdb keeps only in-frame clonotypes and omits some of them. The sample contains roughly 350,000 clones, around 90% of which appear only once. Sequenced material: peripheral blood. These receptors all stem from a woman under 30 who had recovered from COVID-19.

CDR3 bases: TGCGCCAGCAGCCAAGATCCGCGCGGCACAGATACGCAGTATTTT. Translation: CASSQDPRGTDTQYF. The J gene is TRBJ2-3, the V gene TRBV4-1, with unresolved D. Germline values: CDR1 MGHRA, CDR2 YSYEKL. The length of the CDR3 is 15 residues. Trimming removed 0 bases at V and 1 base at J, with 8 bases between.

V gene TRBV7-9 combines with J gene TRBJ1-2; TRBD1 aligns across 9 bases. CDR3 length: 15 residues. Looked up from germline, CDR1 is SEHNR and CDR2 is FQNEAQ (reference sequence). Trimming at V came to 7 bases and at J to 7 bases, leaving 13 bases not matched to a gene. The CDR3 spells CASNSGTGTVFGYTF. The CDR3 DNA sequence: TGTGCCAGCAACTCCGGGACAGGGACGGTTTTTGGCTACACCTTC. Full variable domain (outside the CDR3, taken from reference TRBV7-9 and TRBJ1-2): DTGVSQNPRHKITKRGQNVTFRCDPISEHNRLYWYRQTLGQGPEFLTYFQNEAQLEKSRLLSDRFSAERPKGSFSTLEIQRTEQGDSAMYLCASNSGTGTVFGYTFGSGTRLTVV.

The chain is built from TRBV7-9 and TRBJ1-4; 7 bases are a match to TRBD1. Unmatched junction bases numbered 6, after V lost 0 bases and J lost 8 bases. The CDR3 runs 15 residues. Germline assignment: CDR1 SEHNR and CDR2 FQNEAQ (reference sequence). CDR3 nucleotides: TGTGCCAGCAGCTTAGCCCAGGGGGAAAGAGAAAAACTGTTTTTT. It is translated as CASSLAQGEREKLFF.

CDR3 bases: TGCGCCAGCACCCCGAGCGGACTAGCGGCTAACAATGAGCAGTTCTTC. Protein sequence: CASTPSGLAANNEQFF. The chain has TRBV5-1 and TRBJ2-1; 10 nucleotides align to TRBD2. V gave up 6 bases and J gave up 5 bases; unmatched junction bases: 11. The CDR3 has 16 residues. Per germline, CDR1 SGHRS and CDR2 YFSETQ.

This sequence joins TRBV10-3 and TRBJ1-1; D uncertain. The CDR3 is 13 amino acids. V gave up 7 bases and J gave up 0 bases, with 9 bases separating them. Germline V gene data show CDR1 as ENHRY and CDR2 as SYGVKD. CDR3 sequence: CAITPDLNTEAFF. In DNA form, the CDR3 reads TGTGCCATCACCCCAGACTTGAACACTGAAGCTTTCTTT.

The genes are TRBV10-3 and TRBJ1-2, with 9 bases that match TRBD1. This CDR3 comprises 16 residues. The V segment lost 7 bases and the J segment 0 bases; nucleotides outside the gene matches: 9. Germline V CDR1 and CDR2: ENHRY, SYGVKD. The CDR3 DNA reads as TGTGCCATCACTGAACAGGGGGCTCTGACTAACTATGGCTACACCTTC. This translates into CAITEQGALTNYGYTF.

The J gene is TRBJ1-2, the V gene TRBV28; 9 positions agree with TRBD1. CDR1 is MDHEN, CDR2 SYDVKM, per germline. Germline trimming cut 8 bases from V and 3 bases from J; bases unmatched to any gene: 13. The CDR3 is 16 amino acids. CDR3 coding DNA: TGTGCCAGCTTTTCGTCCGGGACAGGGTTTGACTATGGCTACACCTTC. This codes for CASFSSGTGFDYGYTF.

The chain uses TRBV20-1 and TRBJ1-2, with unresolved D. Between the trimmed V and J ends, which lost 4 bases and 5 bases, there was a span of 8 bases. CDR3 length equals 11 residues. CDR1 and CDR2 (germline): DFQATT, SNEGSKA (reference sequence). The chain's CDR3 is CSAKIEYGYTF. The CDR3 DNA follows: TGCAGTGCTAAGATAGAATATGGCTACACCTTC.

The chain links TRBV7-2 to TRBJ1-3; D gene ambiguous. Germline V gene lookup returns CDR1 SGHTA and CDR2 FQGNSA. The CDR3 runs to 15 residues. V shed 5 bases and J shed 0 bases, with 11 bases lying between them. The chain's CDR3 is CASSLTTVSGNTIYF. The CDR3 nucleotides are TGTGCCAGCAGCCTTACAACAGTCTCTGGAAACACCATATATTTT.

This chain joins TRBV3-1 (or the pseudogene TRBV3-2) and TRBJ2-3; TRBD2 might be the D (6 bases). Germline V gene lookup returns CDR1 LGHDT and CDR2 YNNKEL (reference sequence). Trimming cost V 0 bases and J 1 base, with 17 bases left between them. The CDR3 extends over 18 amino acids. The CDR3 sequence: CASSQDNLGDSGTDTQYF. CDR3 DNA sequence: TGTGCCAGCAGCCAAGACAACCTCGGGGACTCAGGCACAGATACGCAGTATTTT.

This chain uses TRBV18 with TRBJ1-1, with D maybe TRBD1 (5 bases). V was trimmed by 2 bases and J by 7 bases, leaving 11 bases between them. Germline assignment: CDR1 KGHSH and CDR2 LQKENI. The CDR3 spans 13 residues. CDR3 bases: TGTGCCAGCTCACCAGGCGGGGGAAGTGAAGCTTTCTTT. Translated, it gives CASSPGGGSEAFF.

The V call is TRBV20-1, the J call TRBJ1-1, with TRBD1 identical over 7 bases. Germline V gene sequence: CDR1 DFQATT, CDR2 SNEGSKA (reference sequence). Germline trimming cut 3 bases from V and 11 bases from J; bases unmatched to any gene: 6. The CDR3 extends over 11 amino acids. The CDR3 loop reads CSARTGSGAFF. In DNA form, the CDR3 reads TGCAGTGCTAGGACAGGGAGCGGGGCTTTCTTT.

The chain recombines TRBV5-1 with TRBJ2-1, with a weak D call TRBD2 (6 bases). The CDR3 has 14 residues. The ends were cut back, 5 bases at V and 2 bases at J, with 11 bases in the middle. In germline, CDR1 is SGHRS, CDR2 YFSETQ. CDR3 sequence (DNA): TGCGCCAGCAGGTCGGGAGATACCTACAATGAGCAGTTCTTC. It yields the protein CASRSGDTYNEQFF. The entire variable domain, with the rest obtained from reference TRBV5-1 and TRBJ2-1, is as follows: KAGVTQTPRYLIKTRGQQVTLSCSPISGHRSVSWYQQTPGQGLQFLFEYFSETQRNKGNFPGRFSGRQFSNSRSEMNVSTLELGDSALYLCASRSGDTYNEQFFGPGTRLTVL.

The chain employs TRBV21-1 and TRBJ2-7; the table's D call TRBD2 went unverified against the DNA. TRBV21-1 is a listed pseudogene. The CDR3 covers 16 residues. The CDR3 DNA reads as TGTGCCAGCAGCAAAAGCGGTAGCGGGAGTAGCCACGAGCAGTACGTC. Its translation is CASSKSGSGSSHEQYV.

This CDR3 is CSVELLTSGSREQYV. Written as DNA, the CDR3 is TGCAGCGTTGAACTACTTACTAGCGGGAGTCGCGAGCAGTACGTC. This sequence joins TRBV29-1 and TRBJ2-7; 11 bases line up with TRBD2. The germline V gene has CDR1 SQVTM and CDR2 ANQGSEA. The ends lost 2 bases at V and 6 bases at J; junction bases unmatched: 9. The CDR3 loop spans 15 amino acids.

The V gene is TRBV7-8, the J gene TRBJ1-1, with a tentative D call TRBD1 (6 bases). V lost 2 bases and J 6 bases, leaving 10 bases between the germline ends. Germline V gene data show CDR1 as SGHVS and CDR2 as FQNEAQ. The CDR3 loop spans 13 amino acids. In nucleotides, the CDR3 is TGTGCCAGCAGCTTATCCAGGGGTCCTGAAGCTTTCTTT. This translates into CASSLSRGPEAFF.

J is TRBJ2-1 and V is TRBV30; D call uncertain. Germline CDR1 is GTSNPN and CDR2 is SVGIG (reference sequence). The ends were cut back, 3 bases at V and 9 bases at J, with 9 bases in the middle. The CDR3 loop spans 11 amino acids. CDR3 bases: TGTGCCTGGAGGTCTTACGGTGAGCAGTTCTTC. The encoded protein is CAWRSYGEQFF.

The J gene is TRBJ2-7, the V gene TRBV11-3; TRBD2 aligns across 8 bases. Germline values: CDR1 SGHNT, CDR2 YENEEA. This CDR3 is built from 16 residues. With 3 bases clipped from V and 2 bases from J, the junction kept 9 bases outside the gene matches. CDR3 protein: CASSFSGGRVPYEQYV. CDR3 sequence (DNA): TGTGCCAGCAGCTTTTCGGGGGGGAGAGTTCCCTACGAGCAGTACGTC.

The rearrangement links TRBV28 to TRBJ1-1; 7 nucleotides match TRBD1. The CDR3 loop spans 16 amino acids. Germline V gene sequence: CDR1 MDHEN, CDR2 SYDVKM. The ends lost 5 bases at V and 1 base at J; junction bases unmatched: 10. The CDR3 coding sequence is TGTGCCAGCAGTCCCGACCGACAGGGTCGGAACACTGAAGCTTTCTTT. Its translation is CASSPDRQGRNTEAFF.

The chain links TRBV29-1 to TRBJ1-1; D call uncertain. CDR1 is SQVTM and CDR2 is ANQGSEA in the germline V gene. CDR3 size: 13 residues. Trimming took off 7 bases at V and 1 base at J, with 13 bases between the two ends. DNA of the CDR3: TGCAGCGGGGCACAAGCTCGGAACACTGAAGCTTTCTTT. Protein sequence: CSGAQARNTEAFF.

The table lists this clone with a count of one. The chain is built from TRBV10-2 and TRBJ2-1; perhaps TRBD1 as D (6 bases). Trimming took off 2 bases at V and 0 bases at J, with 11 bases between the two ends. The CDR3 is 16 residues long. CDR1 WSHSY and CDR2 SAAADI come from the germline V gene. The CDR3 DNA is TGCGCCAGCAGTGAGCCCGGACAGCTCTCCTACAATGAGCAGTTCTTC. Its translation is CASSEPGQLSYNEQFF.

This clone was detected a few times. The chain has TRBV5-5 and TRBJ2-2; D is possibly TRBD2 (6 bases). The CDR3 is 13 residues long. Germline CDR1 SGHKS, CDR2 YYEKEE (reference sequence). V was shortened by 2 bases and J by 7 bases, with 9 bases between the two germline ends. The CDR3 coding sequence is TGTGCCAGCAGCTTTTCAGCGGGCGGGGAGCTGTTTTTT. This gives the protein CASSFSAGGELFF.

The CDR3: CASSIDRGLGNTIYF. In DNA, the CDR3 is TGTGCCAGCAGCATCGACAGGGGGCTGGGAAACACCATATATTTT. This chain joins TRBV7-2 and TRBJ1-3; 10 positions agree with TRBD1. J lost 4 bases, V lost 5 bases, and 5 bases had no gene match. CDR3 length equals 15 residues. Germline CDR1 SGHTA, CDR2 FQGNSA.

This chain connects TRBV5-4 to TRBJ2-2; a possible D gene is TRBD1 (5 bases). The CDR3 consists of 16 residues. The V gene lost 3 bases and the J gene lost 4 bases, with 16 bases spanning the gap. Germline V CDR1 and CDR2: SGHNT, YYREEE (reference sequence). CDR3: CASSSKTDTTTGELFF. The CDR3 coding sequence is TGTGCCAGCAGCTCTAAGACAGATACGACCACCGGGGAGCTGTTTTTT. Based on the CDR3 plus reference TRBV5-4 and TRBJ2-2, the full variable domain is ETGVTQSPTHLIKTRGQQVTLRCSSQSGHNTVSWYQQALGQGPQFIFQYYREEENGRGNFPPRFSGLQFPNYSSELNVNALELDDSALYLCASSSKTDTTTGELFFGEGSRLTVL.